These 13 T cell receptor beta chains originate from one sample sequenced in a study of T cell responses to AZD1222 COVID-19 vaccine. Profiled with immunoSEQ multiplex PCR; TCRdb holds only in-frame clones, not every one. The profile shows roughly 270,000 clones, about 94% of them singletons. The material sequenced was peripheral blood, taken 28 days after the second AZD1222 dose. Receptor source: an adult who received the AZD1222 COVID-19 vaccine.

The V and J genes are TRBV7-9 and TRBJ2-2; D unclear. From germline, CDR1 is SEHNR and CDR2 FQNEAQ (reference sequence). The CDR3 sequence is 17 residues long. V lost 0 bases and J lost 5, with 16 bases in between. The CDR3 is CASSLALRYPGTGELFF. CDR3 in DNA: TGTGCCAGCAGCTTAGCGCTACGGTACCCCGGGACCGGGGAGCTGTTTTTT. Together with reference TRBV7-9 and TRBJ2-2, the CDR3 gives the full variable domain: DTGVSQNPRHKITKRGQNVTFRCDPISEHNRLYWYRQTLGQGPEFLTYFQNEAQLEKSRLLSDRFSAERPKGSFSTLEIQRTEQGDSAMYLCASSLALRYPGTGELFFGEGSRLTVL.

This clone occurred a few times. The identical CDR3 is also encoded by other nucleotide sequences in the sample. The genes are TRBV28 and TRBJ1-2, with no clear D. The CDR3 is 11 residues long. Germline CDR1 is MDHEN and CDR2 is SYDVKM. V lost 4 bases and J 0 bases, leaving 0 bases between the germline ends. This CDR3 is CASSSNYGYTF. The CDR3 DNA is TGTGCCAGCAGTTCTAACTATGGCTACACCTTC.

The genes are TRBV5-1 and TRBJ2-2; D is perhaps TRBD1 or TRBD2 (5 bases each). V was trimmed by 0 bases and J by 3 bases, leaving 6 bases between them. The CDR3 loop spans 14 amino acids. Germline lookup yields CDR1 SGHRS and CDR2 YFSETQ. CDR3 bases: TGCGCCAGCAGCTTGGGAGGGGACACCGGGGAGCTGTTTTTT. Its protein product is CASSLGGDTGELFF.

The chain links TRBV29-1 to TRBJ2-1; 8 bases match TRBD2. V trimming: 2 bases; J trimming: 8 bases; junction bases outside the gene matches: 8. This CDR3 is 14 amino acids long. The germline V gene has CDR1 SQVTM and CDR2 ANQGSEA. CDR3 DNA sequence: TGCAGCGTTGAATGGGGCGGGAGGACCCATGAGCAGTTCTTC. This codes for CSVEWGGRTHEQFF.

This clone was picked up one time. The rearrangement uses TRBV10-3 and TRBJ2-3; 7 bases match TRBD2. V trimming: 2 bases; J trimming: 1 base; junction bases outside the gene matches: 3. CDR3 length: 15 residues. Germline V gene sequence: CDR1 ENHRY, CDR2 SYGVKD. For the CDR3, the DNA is TGTGCCATCAGTGAGCGGCTAGCGGGCACAGATACGCAGTATTTT. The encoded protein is CAISERLAGTDTQYF.

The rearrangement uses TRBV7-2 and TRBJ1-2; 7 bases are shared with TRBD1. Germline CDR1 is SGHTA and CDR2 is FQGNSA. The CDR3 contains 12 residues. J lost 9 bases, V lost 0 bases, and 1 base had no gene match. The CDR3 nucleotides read TGTGCCAGCAGCTTAGCGACAGGGAGCTACACCTTC. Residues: CASSLATGSYTF.

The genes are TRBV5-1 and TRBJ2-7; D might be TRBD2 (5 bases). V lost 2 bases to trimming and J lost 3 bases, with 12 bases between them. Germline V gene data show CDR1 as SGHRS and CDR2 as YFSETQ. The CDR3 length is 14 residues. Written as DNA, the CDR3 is TGCGCCAGCAGCTTCGGGCTAGCTAACTACGAGCAGTACTTC. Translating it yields CASSFGLANYEQYF.

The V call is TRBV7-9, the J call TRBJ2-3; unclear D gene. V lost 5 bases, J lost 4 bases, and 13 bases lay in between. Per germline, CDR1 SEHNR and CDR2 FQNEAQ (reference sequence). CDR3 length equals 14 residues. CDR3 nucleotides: TGTGCCAGCAGCCATCCCCAGCCTTCAGATACGCAGTATTTT. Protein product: CASSHPQPSDTQYF.

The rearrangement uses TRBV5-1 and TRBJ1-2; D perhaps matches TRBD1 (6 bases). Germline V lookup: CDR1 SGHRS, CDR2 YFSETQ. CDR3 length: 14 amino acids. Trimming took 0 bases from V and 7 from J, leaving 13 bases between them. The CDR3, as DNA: TGCGCCAGCAGCTTGGCTGCGGACAGTCCTGGCTACACCTTC. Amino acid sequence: CASSLAADSPGYTF.

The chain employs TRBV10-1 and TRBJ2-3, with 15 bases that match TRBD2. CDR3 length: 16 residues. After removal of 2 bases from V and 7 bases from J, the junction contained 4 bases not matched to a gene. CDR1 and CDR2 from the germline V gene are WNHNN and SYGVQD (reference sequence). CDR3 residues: CASSEPGTSGGHTQYF. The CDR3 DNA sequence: TGCGCCAGCAGTGAGCCCGGGACTAGCGGGGGGCATACGCAGTATTTT.

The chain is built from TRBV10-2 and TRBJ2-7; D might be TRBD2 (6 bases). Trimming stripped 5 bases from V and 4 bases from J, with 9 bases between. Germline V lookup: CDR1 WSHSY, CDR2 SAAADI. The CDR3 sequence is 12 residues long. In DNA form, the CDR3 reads TGCGCCAGCAGTCTCGGGGGTTACGAGCAGTACTTC. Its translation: CASSLGGYEQYF.

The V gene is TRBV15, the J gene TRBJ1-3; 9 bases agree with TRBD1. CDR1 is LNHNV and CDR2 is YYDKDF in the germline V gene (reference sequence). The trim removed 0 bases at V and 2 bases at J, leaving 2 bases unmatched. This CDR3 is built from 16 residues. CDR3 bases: TGTGCCACCAGCAGAGAAGGGACAGGGACTGGAAACACCATATATTTT. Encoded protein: CATSREGTGTGNTIYF.

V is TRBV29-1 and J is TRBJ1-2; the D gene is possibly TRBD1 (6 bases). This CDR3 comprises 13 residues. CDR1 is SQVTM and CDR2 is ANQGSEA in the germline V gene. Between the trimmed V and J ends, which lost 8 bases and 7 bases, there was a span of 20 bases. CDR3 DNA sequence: TGCAGCCCCCGGGGGGCCTCGGGGGGTGGCTACACCTTC. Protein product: CSPRGASGGGYTF.